Presented here are 25 T cell receptor beta chains from one specimen sequenced in a study of OX40 agonist ivuxolimab in advanced cancers. Clones were sequenced by immunoSEQ multiplex PCR, and TCRdb holds only the in-frame ones, with some missing. The table has more than 10,000 clones, 84% seen once. The specimen comprised CD4+ or CD8+ T cells sorted from blood, sampled in a trial of the OX40 agonist ivuxolimab. These receptors came from an adult with an advanced solid tumor such as melanoma, head and neck, liver or kidney cancer.

This clone was seen only once. This chain links TRBV5-5 with TRBJ1-2; D gene unclear. V lost 0 bases, J lost 5 bases, and 17 bases lay in between. The germline V gene has CDR1 SGHKS and CDR2 YYEKEE (reference sequence). The CDR3 is made up of 16 amino acids. CDR3 amino acids: CASSLGALDTFYGYTF. As DNA, the CDR3 is TGTGCCAGCAGCTTGGGGGCCCTCGACACTTTTTATGGCTACACCTTC.

The gene calls are TRBV7-9 and TRBJ2-1; D unresolved. V was cut by 5 bases and J by 0 bases, with 11 bases left in between. Germline values: CDR1 SEHNR, CDR2 FQNEAQ (reference sequence). This CDR3 is built from 15 residues. The CDR3 loop reads CASSPQVSSYNEQFF. The CDR3 region has the DNA TGTGCCAGCAGCCCCCAGGTCAGCTCCTACAATGAGCAGTTCTTC.

Worth noting for this clone: Other DNA sequences in the same sample also yield this CDR3. The chain couples TRBV6-5 to TRBJ2-7; D may correspond to TRBD1 or TRBD2 (5 bases each). V was shortened by 0 bases and J by 2 bases, with 8 bases between the two germline ends. Germline CDR1 MNHEY, CDR2 SVGAGI. The CDR3 sequence is 14 residues long. This chain's CDR3 is CASSYSEGTYEQYF. Here the CDR3 DNA reads TGTGCCAGCAGTTACTCCGAGGGGACCTACGAGCAGTACTTC.

In this sample, this clone turned up once. The gene calls are TRBV7-2 and TRBJ1-4; D uncertain. The V end was cut by 2 bases, the J end by 5 bases, with 15 bases between. CDR3 length: 16 residues. Germline V gives CDR1 SGHTA, CDR2 FQGNSA. The CDR3 DNA reads as TGTGCCAGCAGCTTAAGAATGGGCGGGTCAAATGAAAAACTGTTTTTT. It specifies CASSLRMGGSNEKLFF.

The chain recombines TRBV13 with TRBJ2-3, with 8 positions matching TRBD2. The V segment lost 3 bases and the J segment 4 bases; nucleotides outside the gene matches: 12. CDR3 size: 17 residues. Looked up from germline, CDR1 is PRHDT and CDR2 is FYEKMQ (reference sequence). The DNA of the CDR3 is TGTGCCAGCAGCTTGAGGGGTAGCGGGGCCCGCCCAGATACGCAGTATTTT. It is translated as CASSLRGSGARPDTQYF. The full variable domain, in which reference TRBV13 and TRBJ2-3 provide the parts outside the CDR3, is AAGVIQSPRHLIKEKRETATLKCYPIPRHDTVYWYQQGPGQDPQFLISFYEKMQSDKGSIPDRFSAQQFSDYHSELNMSSLELGDSALYFCASSLRGSGARPDTQYFGPGTRLTVL.

The V and J genes are TRBV9 and TRBJ1-2; D not resolved. The germline gives CDR1 SGDLS, CDR2 YYNGEE. The CDR3 length is 12 residues. Trimming cost V 0 bases and J 4 bases, with 4 bases left between them. This CDR3 reads CASSVGGYGYTF. The CDR3 coding sequence is TGTGCCAGCAGCGTAGGGGGCTATGGCTACACCTTC.

The chain is built from TRBV4-1 and TRBJ1-3; 7 bases map to TRBD1. The germline gives CDR1 MGHRA, CDR2 YSYEKL. The CDR3 has 15 amino acids. Trimming at V came to 6 bases and at J to 2 bases, leaving 7 bases not matched to a gene. For the CDR3, the DNA is TGCGCCAGCAGTCACACAGGGGACGCTGGAAACACCATATATTTT. Translating it yields CASSHTGDAGNTIYF.

V and J are TRBV2 and TRBJ1-3, with D possibly being TRBD1 (6 bases). Trimming cost V 3 bases and J 1 base, with 13 bases left between them. Germline V gene lookup returns CDR1 SNHLY and CDR2 FYNNEI. The CDR3 loop spans 16 amino acids. This CDR3 is CASSDVQGWSGNTIYF. As DNA, the CDR3 is TGTGCCAGCAGTGACGTCCAGGGGTGGTCTGGAAACACCATATATTTT.

This chain links TRBV5-1 with TRBJ1-1; no definite D call. Germline CDR1 and CDR2: SGHRS and YFSETQ. This CDR3 is 14 amino acids long. V lost 2 bases to trimming and J lost 2 bases, with 10 bases between them. The CDR3 DNA is TGCGCCAGCAGCTTTTGGACGGATAACACTGAAGCTTTCTTT. Protein sequence: CASSFWTDNTEAFF.

J is TRBJ1-2 and V is TRBV6-5; D gene uncertain. The CDR3 has 13 residues. Germline CDR1 MNHEY, CDR2 SVGAGI. The V end was cut by 2 bases, the J end by 14 bases, with 18 bases between. The CDR3 sequence: CASSYRGPDSFTF. In nucleotides, the CDR3 is TGTGCCAGCAGTTACCGCGGACCGGATAGTTTTACCTTC.

DNA of the CDR3: TGTGCCAGCAGTGCCCTCGAACAGTACAATGAGCAGTTCTTC. It is translated as CASSALEQYNEQFF. The chain uses TRBV2 and TRBJ2-1; D gene unclear. Germline V gene data show CDR1 as SNHLY and CDR2 as FYNNEI. V was pared by 4 bases and J by 4 bases, with 11 bases between. The CDR3 runs 14 residues.

The rearrangement links TRBV5-4 to TRBJ2-6; D is ambiguous. CDR1 and CDR2 from the germline V gene are SGHNT and YYREEE (reference sequence). V lost 3 bases to trimming and J lost 0 bases, with 10 bases between them. There are 16 residues in the CDR3. The CDR3 protein is CASSSTTVSGANVLTF. The CDR3 DNA reads TGTGCCAGCAGCTCCACCACAGTCTCTGGGGCCAACGTCCTGACTTTC.

The chain combines TRBV6-5 with TRBJ2-7; D is perhaps TRBD1 (5 bases). Trimming removed 5 bases at V and 7 bases at J, with 12 bases between. The CDR3 consists of 12 residues. The germline gives CDR1 MNHEY, CDR2 SVGAGI. CDR3 sequence reads: CASSLGASEQYF. Written as DNA, the CDR3 is TGTGCCAGCAGTCTTGGGGCCTCGGAGCAGTACTTC.

The CDR3 coding sequence is TGTGCCAGCACCGTTGCCCGGGGGACAGGGAAGTACGATCAGCCCCAGCATTTT. Amino acids: CASTVARGTGKYDQPQHF. J is TRBJ1-5 and V is TRBV7-3; 9 bases line up with TRBD1. CDR1 and CDR2 from the germline V gene are SGHTA and FQGTGA. The V gene end was trimmed by 7 bases and the J gene end by 5 bases; junction bases not matched to a gene: 18. The CDR3 totals 18 residues.

This clone was detected only once. The chain employs TRBV11-1 and TRBJ1-2; possible D gene TRBD1, 6 bases. There are 14 residues in the CDR3. The V and J ends lost 4 bases and 6 bases respectively, with 15 bases between them. Germline V lookup: CDR1 SGHAT, CDR2 FQDESV (reference sequence). CDR3 protein: CASSSDWGADGYTF. The CDR3 coding sequence is TGTGCCAGCAGCTCCGACTGGGGGGCGGATGGCTACACCTTC.

The chain combines TRBV4-1 with TRBJ1-1; no reliable D call. Germline-derived CDR1 and CDR2 are MGHRA and YSYEKL. The CDR3 runs 12 residues. V shed 4 bases and J shed 8 bases, with 11 bases lying between them. CDR3 sequence: CASSRRDREAFF. Written as DNA, the CDR3 is TGCGCCAGCAGCCGAAGAGACCGAGAAGCTTTCTTT.

The chain links TRBV27 to TRBJ1-2; 7 bases are a match to TRBD1. CDR1 and CDR2 (germline): MNHEY, SMNVEV (reference sequence). V lost 4 bases, J lost 6 bases, and 5 bases stayed unmatched. CDR3 size: 13 residues. The CDR3 DNA sequence: TGTGCCAGCAGTTCTGGAGGGGGCAATGGCTACACCTTC. It codes for CASSSGGGNGYTF.

The CDR3 DNA follows: TGTGCCAGCAGCTTAGTAGCAGGTGGCAGTGATACGCAGTATTTT. This translates into CASSLVAGGSDTQYF. V gene TRBV7-8 combines with J gene TRBJ2-3; D gene unclear. The CDR3 sequence is 15 residues long. Germline V gene lookup returns CDR1 SGHVS and CDR2 FQNEAQ. V lost 1 base, J lost 6 bases, and 14 bases lay in between.

CDR3 coding DNA: TGTGCCAGCTCACCAGTGGACAGGGGTTACGAGCAGTACTTC. Its protein product is CASSPVDRGYEQYF. This chain joins TRBV18 and TRBJ2-7, with TRBD1 matching over 9 bases. Per the germline V gene, CDR1 is KGHSH and CDR2 is LQKENI. The ends lost 2 bases at V and 4 bases at J; junction bases unmatched: 3. The CDR3 loop spans 14 amino acids.

The CDR3 nucleotides read TGTGCCAGCAGCTCTGGACATTTCGATAATTCACCCCTCCACTTT. Its protein is CASSSGHFDNSPLHF. The genes are TRBV5-4 and TRBJ1-6; a weak D match, TRBD1 (5 bases). This CDR3 has 15 residues. Trimming shortened V by 3 bases and J by 5 bases, and 12 bases separated the two germline ends. The germline V gene encodes CDR1 SGHNT and CDR2 YYREEE (reference sequence).

The chain employs TRBV15 and TRBJ1-2, with TRBD1 as a possible D gene (6 bases). This CDR3 has 14 amino acids. V was cut by 4 bases and J by 6 bases, with 15 bases left in between. The germline V gene has CDR1 LNHNV and CDR2 YYDKDF (reference sequence). Here the CDR3 DNA reads TGTGCCACCAGCACCGTTGGGGGGCGGGATGGCTACACCTTC. This translates into CATSTVGGRDGYTF.

Note on this clone: At one boundary the junction diverges from the germline segment, which might be a read error. The rearrangement joins TRBV2 to TRBJ1-6, with a possible D match to TRBD1 (6 bases). This CDR3 has 15 residues. CDR1 is SNHLY and CDR2 is FYNNEI in the germline V gene. In DNA, the CDR3 is TGTGCCAGCAGTCAAGCCCCAGGGGATAATTCACCCCTCCACTTT. Translating it yields CASSQAPGDNSPLHF.

Here the CDR3 reads CATGRGLETEAFF. Written as DNA, the CDR3 is TGTGCCACGGGGAGGGGGCTTGAGACTGAAGCTTTCTTT. J is TRBJ1-1 and V is TRBV10-3, with 7 bases identical to TRBD1. Germline CDR1 and CDR2: ENHRY and SYGVKD. This CDR3 has 13 amino acids. V trimming: 10 bases; J trimming: 5 bases; junction bases outside the gene matches: 10.

The chain links TRBV7-8 to TRBJ2-5; TRBD2 matches 9 bases. The trim removed 8 bases at V and 5 bases at J, leaving 6 bases unmatched. The CDR3 is 13 residues long. Germline CDR1 SGHVS, CDR2 FQNEAQ. The DNA of the CDR3 is TGTGCCAGCCGGGCTAGCGGGGTGGAGACCCAGTACTTC. Its translation is CASRASGVETQYF.

The V gene is TRBV4-1, the J gene TRBJ2-5; D assignment may be TRBD1 or TRBD2 (5 bases each). The CDR3 extends over 15 amino acids. In germline, CDR1 is MGHRA, CDR2 YSYEKL. V was pared by 1 base and J by 3 bases, with 12 bases between. The DNA for the CDR3 is TGCGCCAGCAGCCAAGCCCCTTTGGGGGAAGAGACCCAGTACTTC. This sequence encodes CASSQAPLGEETQYF.